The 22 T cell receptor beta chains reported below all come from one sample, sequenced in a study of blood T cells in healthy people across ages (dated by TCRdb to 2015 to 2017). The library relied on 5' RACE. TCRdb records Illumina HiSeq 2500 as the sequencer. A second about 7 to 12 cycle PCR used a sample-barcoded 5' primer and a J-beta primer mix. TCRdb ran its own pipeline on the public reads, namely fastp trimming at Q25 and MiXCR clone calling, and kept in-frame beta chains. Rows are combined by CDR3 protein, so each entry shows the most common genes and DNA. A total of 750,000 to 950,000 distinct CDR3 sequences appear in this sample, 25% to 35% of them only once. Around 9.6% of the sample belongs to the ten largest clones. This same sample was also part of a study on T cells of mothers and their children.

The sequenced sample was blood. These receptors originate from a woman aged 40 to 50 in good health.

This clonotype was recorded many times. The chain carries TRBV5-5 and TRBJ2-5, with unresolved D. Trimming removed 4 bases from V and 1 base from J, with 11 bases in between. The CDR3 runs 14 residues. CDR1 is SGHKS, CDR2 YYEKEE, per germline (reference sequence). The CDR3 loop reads CASSPHKTQETQYF. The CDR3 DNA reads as TGTGCCAGCAGCCCTCATAAGACCCAAGAGACCCAGTACTTC.

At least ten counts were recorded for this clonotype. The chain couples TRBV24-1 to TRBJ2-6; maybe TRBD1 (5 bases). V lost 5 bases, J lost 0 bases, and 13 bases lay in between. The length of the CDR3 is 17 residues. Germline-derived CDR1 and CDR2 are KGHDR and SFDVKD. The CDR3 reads CATSAHVGASGANVLTF. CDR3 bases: TGTGCCACCAGTGCTCACGTAGGGGCCTCTGGGGCCAACGTCCTGACTTTC.

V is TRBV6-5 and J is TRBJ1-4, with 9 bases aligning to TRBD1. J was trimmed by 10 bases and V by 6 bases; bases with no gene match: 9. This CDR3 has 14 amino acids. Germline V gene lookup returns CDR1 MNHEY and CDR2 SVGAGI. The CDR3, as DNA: TGTGCCAGCAGAACCGGGACAGGGACTCGAAAACTGTTTTTT. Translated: CASRTGTGTRKLFF.

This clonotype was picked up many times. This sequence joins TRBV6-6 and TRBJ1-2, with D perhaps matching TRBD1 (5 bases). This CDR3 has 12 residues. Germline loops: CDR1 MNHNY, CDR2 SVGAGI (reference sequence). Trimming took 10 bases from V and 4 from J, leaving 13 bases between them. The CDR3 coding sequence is TGTGCCACTGGGGGAACGGTCTATGGCTACACCTTC. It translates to CATGGTVYGYTF.

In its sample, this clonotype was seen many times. The CDR3 region is CASSLTGGRADTQYF. The CDR3 nucleotides are TGTGCCAGCAGTTTGACGGGGGGGCGAGCAGATACGCAGTATTTT. The chain employs TRBV27 and TRBJ2-3, with TRBD2 matching over 8 bases. Per germline, CDR1 MNHEY and CDR2 SMNVEV (reference sequence). V lost 3 bases, J lost 4 bases, and 6 bases stayed unmatched. There are 15 residues in the CDR3.

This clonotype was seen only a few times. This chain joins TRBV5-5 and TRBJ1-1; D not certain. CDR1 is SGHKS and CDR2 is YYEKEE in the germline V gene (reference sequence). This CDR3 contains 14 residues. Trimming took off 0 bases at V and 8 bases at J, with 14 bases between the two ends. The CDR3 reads CASSLVWGTPEAFF. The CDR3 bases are TGTGCCAGCAGCTTGGTATGGGGTACCCCAGAAGCTTTCTTT.

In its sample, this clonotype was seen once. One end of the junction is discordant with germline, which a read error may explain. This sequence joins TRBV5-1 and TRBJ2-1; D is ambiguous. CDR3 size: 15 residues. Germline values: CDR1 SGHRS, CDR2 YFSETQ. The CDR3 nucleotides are TGCGCCAGCAGCTTGGGTCAGGCGAACTACAATGAGCAGTGCTTC. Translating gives CASSLGQANYNEQCF.

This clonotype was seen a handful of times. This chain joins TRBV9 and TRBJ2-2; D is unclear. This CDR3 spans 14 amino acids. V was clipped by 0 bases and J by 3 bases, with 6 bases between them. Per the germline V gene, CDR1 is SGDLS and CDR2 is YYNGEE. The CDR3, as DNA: TGTGCCAGCAGCGTAGCACGATACACCGGGGAGCTGTTTTTT. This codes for CASSVARYTGELFF.

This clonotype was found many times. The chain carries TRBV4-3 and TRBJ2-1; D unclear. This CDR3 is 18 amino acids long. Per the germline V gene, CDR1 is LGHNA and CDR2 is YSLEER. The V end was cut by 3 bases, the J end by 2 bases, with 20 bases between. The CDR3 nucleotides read TGCGCCAGCAGCCACTCCCCCAATGACGGTTCAGCCTACAATGAGCAGTTCTTC. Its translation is CASSHSPNDGSAYNEQFF.

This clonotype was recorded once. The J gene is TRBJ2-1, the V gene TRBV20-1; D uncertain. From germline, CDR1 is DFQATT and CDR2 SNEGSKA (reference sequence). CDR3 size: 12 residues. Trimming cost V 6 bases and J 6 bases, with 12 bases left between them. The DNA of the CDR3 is TGCAGTGCCCAGGACCGGCTCAATGAGCAGTTCTTC. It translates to CSAQDRLNEQFF.

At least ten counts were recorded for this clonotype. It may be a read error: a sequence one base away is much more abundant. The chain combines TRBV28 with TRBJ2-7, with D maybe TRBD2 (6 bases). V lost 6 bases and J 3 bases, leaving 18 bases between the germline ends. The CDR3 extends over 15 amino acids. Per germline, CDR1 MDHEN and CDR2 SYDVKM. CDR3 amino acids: CASSALAEVNYEQYF. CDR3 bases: TGTGCCAGCAGCGCGTTAGCGGAGGTGAACTACGAGCAGTACTTC.

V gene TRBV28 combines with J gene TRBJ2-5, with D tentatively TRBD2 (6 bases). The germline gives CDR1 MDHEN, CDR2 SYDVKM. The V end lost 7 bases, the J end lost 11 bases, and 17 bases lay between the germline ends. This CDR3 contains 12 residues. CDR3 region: CASMGGTYGQYF. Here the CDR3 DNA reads TGTGCCAGCATGGGGGGTACCTACGGGCAGTACTTC. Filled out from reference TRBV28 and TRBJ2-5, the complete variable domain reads DVKVTQSSRYLVKRTGEKVFLECVQDMDHENMFWYRQDPGLGLRLIYFSYDVKMKEKGDIPEGYSVSREKKERFSLILESASTNQTSMYLCASMGGTYGQYFGPGTRLLVL.

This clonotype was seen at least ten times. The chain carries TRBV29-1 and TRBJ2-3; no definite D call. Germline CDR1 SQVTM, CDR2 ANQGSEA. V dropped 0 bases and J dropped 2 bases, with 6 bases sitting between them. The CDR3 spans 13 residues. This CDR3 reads CSVEDQTTDTQYF. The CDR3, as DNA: TGCAGCGTTGAAGATCAAACCACAGATACGCAGTATTTT.

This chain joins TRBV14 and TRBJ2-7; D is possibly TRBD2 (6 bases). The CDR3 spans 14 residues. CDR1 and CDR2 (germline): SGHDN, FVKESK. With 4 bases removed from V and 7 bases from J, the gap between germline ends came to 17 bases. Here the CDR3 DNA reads TGTGCCAGCAGCCCCCGGGGCGGGGAGAATGAGCAGTACTTC. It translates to CASSPRGGENEQYF.

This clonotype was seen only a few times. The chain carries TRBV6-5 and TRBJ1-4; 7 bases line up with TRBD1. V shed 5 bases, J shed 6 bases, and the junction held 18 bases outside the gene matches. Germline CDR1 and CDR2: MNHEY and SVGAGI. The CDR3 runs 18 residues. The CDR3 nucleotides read TGTGCCAGCAGTAACCTACAGGGGAAGCCGTCCCCACATGAAAAACTGTTTTTT. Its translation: CASSNLQGKPSPHEKLFF.

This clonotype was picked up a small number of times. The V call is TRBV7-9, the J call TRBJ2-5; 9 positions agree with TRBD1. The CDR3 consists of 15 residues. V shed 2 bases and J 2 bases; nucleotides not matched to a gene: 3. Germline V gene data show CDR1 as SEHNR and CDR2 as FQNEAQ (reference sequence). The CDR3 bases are TGTGCCAGCAGCTTACACGGGACAGGGCAAGAGACCCAGTACTTC. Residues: CASSLHGTGQETQYF.

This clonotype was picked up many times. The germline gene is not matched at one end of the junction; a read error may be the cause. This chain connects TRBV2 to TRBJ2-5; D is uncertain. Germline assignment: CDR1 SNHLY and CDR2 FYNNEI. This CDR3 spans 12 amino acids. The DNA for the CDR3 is TGTGCCAGCAAGGACGGCCAAGGGACCCAGTACTTC. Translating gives CASKDGQGTQYF. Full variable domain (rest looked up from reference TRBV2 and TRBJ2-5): EPEVTQTPSHQVTQMGQEVILRCVPISNHLYFYWYRQILGQKVEFLVSFYNNEISEKSEIFDDQFSVERPDGSNFTLKIRSTKLEDSAMYFCASKDGQGTQYFGPGTRLLVL.

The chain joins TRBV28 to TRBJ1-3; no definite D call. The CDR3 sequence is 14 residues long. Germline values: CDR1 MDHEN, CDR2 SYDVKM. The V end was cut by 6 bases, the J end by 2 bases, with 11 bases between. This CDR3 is CASSWGRAGNTIYF. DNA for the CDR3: TGTGCCAGCAGCTGGGGTCGTGCTGGAAACACCATATATTTT.

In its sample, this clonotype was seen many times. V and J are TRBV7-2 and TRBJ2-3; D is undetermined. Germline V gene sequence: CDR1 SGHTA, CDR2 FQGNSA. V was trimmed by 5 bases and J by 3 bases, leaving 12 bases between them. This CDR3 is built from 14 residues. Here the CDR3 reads CASSAGVITDTQYF. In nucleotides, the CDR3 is TGTGCCAGCAGCGCAGGCGTGATAACAGATACGCAGTATTTT.

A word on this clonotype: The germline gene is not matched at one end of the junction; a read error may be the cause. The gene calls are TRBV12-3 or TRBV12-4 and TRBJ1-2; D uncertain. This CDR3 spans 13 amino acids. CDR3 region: CASSLSSAYGHTF. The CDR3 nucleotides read TGTGCCAGCAGTTTAAGTTCAGCTTATGGCCACACCTTC.

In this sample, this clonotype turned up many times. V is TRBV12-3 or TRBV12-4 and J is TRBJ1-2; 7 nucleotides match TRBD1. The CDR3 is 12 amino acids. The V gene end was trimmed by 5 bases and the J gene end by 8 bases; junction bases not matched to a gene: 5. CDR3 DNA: TGTGCCAGCAGTGCGACAGGGTCCGGCTACACCTTC. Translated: CASSATGSGYTF.

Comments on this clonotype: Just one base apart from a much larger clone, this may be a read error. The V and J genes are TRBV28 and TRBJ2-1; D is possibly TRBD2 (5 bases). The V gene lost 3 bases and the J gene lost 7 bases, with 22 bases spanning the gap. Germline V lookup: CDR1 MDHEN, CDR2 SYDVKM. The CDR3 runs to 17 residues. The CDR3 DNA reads TGTGCCAGCAGTTTCCTTGCGACCGGGGTTGTTCGGAATGAGCAGTTCTTC. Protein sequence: CASSFLATGVVRNEQFF.